Listed below are T cell receptor beta chains from one sample, sequenced in a study of cytomegalovirus exposure and HLA in healthy donors. Produced via immunoSEQ multiplex PCR; TCRdb's table is partial and in-frame only. Of over 110,000 clones in the sample, 75% to 85% were seen once. The sample taken for sequencing was PBMCs. The receptor set was obtained from a woman aged 40 to 50 in good health and CMV-seropositive. Both conserved end residues are part of each CDR3. The D gene is left open where the match is weak. Where a row states a size, it is once, few, many or the class of an expanded clone; other rows omit it.

J,D,size,V,DNA,CDR3
TRBJ1-3,NA,NA,TRBV7-2,TGTGCCAGCAGCTTAGTCGCAGGGGTCTCTGGAAACACCATATATTTT,CASSLVAGVSGNTIYF
TRBJ2-1,TRBD2,NA,TRBV7-9,TGTGCCAGCAGCTTAGTCGTAGCGGGAGTAAATGAGCAGTTCTTC,CASSLVVAGVNEQFF
TRBJ1-3,NA,NA,TRBV5-4,TGTGCCAGCAGTGTGGATCCCTCGGGGGCTGGAAACACCATATATTTT,CASSVDPSGAGNTIYF
TRBJ2-5,TRBD1,few,TRBV6-5,TGTGCCAGTGATAGACAGGGGGCTTGGGAGACCCAGTACTTC,CASDRQGAWETQYF
TRBJ2-3,NA,NA,TRBV10-1,TGCGCCAGCAGTACCGCAGGGGGCACAGATACGCAGTATTTT,CASSTAGGTDTQYF
TRBJ2-1,TRBD2,NA,TRBV27,TGTGCCAGCACCCCGGGGACTAGCGGTTACAATGAGCAGTTCTTC,CASTPGTSGYNEQFF
TRBJ2-7,TRBD1,NA,TRBV28,TGTGCCAGCAGTCGGACAGGGGTGTCCAACGAGCAGTACTTC,CASSRTGVSNEQYF
TRBJ1-4,TRBD1,NA,TRBV19,TGTGCCAGTAGTCCCGGGACAGCAACTAATGAAAAACTGTTTTTT,CASSPGTATNEKLFF
TRBJ2-1,NA,NA,TRBV9,TGTGCCAGCAGCGTAACCCCCGGGACTTCCCGCGGAGGTGAGCAGTTCTTC,CASSVTPGTSRGGEQFF
TRBJ2-7,NA,few,TRBV6-5,TGTGCCAGCCGCGCGGGAACACTCTACGAGCAGTACTTC,CASRAGTLYEQYF
TRBJ1-5,NA,NA,TRBV30,TGTGCCTGCGCGAGTTCCAGCAATCAGCCCCAGCATTTT,CACASSSNQPQHF
TRBJ2-1,TRBD2,NA,TRBV28,TGTGCCAGCACCCTTAGCGGGAGGGCCGATCATGAGCAGTTCTTC,CASTLSGRADHEQFF
TRBJ1-1,NA,NA,TRBV30,TGTGCCTGGAACGGACTCCTAATGGGTAACACTGAAGCTTTCTTT,CAWNGLLMGNTEAFF
TRBJ2-5,NA,NA,TRBV14,TGTGCCAGCAGCCAAGGAGCGTTTAGAGAGGAGACCCAGTACTTC,CASSQGAFREETQYF
TRBJ2-5,NA,few,TRBV11-2,TGTGCCAGCAGCTTAGGCAGACAAGAGACCCAGTACTTC,CASSLGRQETQYF
TRBJ1-6,NA,once,TRBV10-3,TGTGCCATCAGTGAGTCGACTCTTGGGGGGGGTGGTTCACCCCTCCACTTT,CAISESTLGGGGSPLHF
TRBJ2-5,TRBD1,NA,TRBV6-1,TGTGCCAGCAGTGAAGCGACCCTTTGGGACAGAGAGACCCAGTACTTC,CASSEATLWDRETQYF
TRBJ2-7,NA,few,TRBV6-5,TGTGCCAGCAGTTACTCCCGAGACAGTAATTCCGAGCAGTACTTC,CASSYSRDSNSEQYF
TRBJ2-2,NA,NA,TRBV5-1,TGCGCCAGCAGCTTAGGGACACATTCCCCCGGGGAGCTGTTTTTT,CASSLGTHSPGELFF
TRBJ2-1,TRBD2,NA,TRBV28,TGTGCCAGCAGCCTAACGGCTAGCGGAGGGGATGAGCAGTTCTTC,CASSLTASGGDEQFF
TRBJ2-3,NA,NA,TRBV18,TGTGCCAGCTCACCACCGGGTGGATCCGGGAGAGGCCGGGGTACGCAGTATTTT,CASSPPGGSGRGRGTQYF
TRBJ2-3,NA,NA,TRBV6-5,TGTGCCAGCCCACTCAAGCCCCGCACAGATACGCAGTATTTT,CASPLKPRTDTQYF
TRBJ1-2,NA,NA,TRBV15,TGTGCCACCAGCAGTGGTCAGGTGGCAGGGAGGCGAGGCTACACCTTC,CATSSGQVAGRRGYTF
TRBJ2-1,NA,NA,TRBV6-5,TGTGCCACCCCGGGTCCTGAAATAAATGAGCAGTTCTTC,CATPGPEINEQFF
TRBJ2-7,NA,NA,TRBV6-5,TGTGCCAGCAGTTCGGGACTCTCCCCTCGGGAGCAGTACTTC,CASSSGLSPREQYF
TRBJ2-3,NA,NA,TRBV5-1,TGCGCCAGCAGCTTGCGTAGTGAGCTAGATACGCAGTATTTT,CASSLRSELDTQYF
TRBJ2-7,NA,NA,TRBV27,TGTGCCAGCAGTTTAGCGCCTACCTACGAGCAGTACTTC,CASSLAPTYEQYF
TRBJ1-6,TRBD1,NA,TRBV10-3,TGTGCCATCAGTGAGCAACAGGGGCCTACTTATAATTCACCCCTCCACTTT,CAISEQQGPTYNSPLHF
TRBJ2-5,NA,NA,TRBV19,TGTGCCAGTAGTATATCTCTTTTCCAAGAGACCCAGTACTTC,CASSISLFQETQYF
TRBJ2-7,NA,NA,TRBV7-6,TGTGCCAGCAGCTTAGCGGGGGGAGACTACGAGCAGTACTTC,CASSLAGGDYEQYF
TRBJ2-2,NA,NA,TRBV19,TGTGCCAGTAGTTTCCGGGAGAACACCGGGGAGCTGTTTTTT,CASSFRENTGELFF
TRBJ2-7,NA,NA,TRBV5-1,TGCGCCAGCAGCTTGGACCTGGGCGCCTACGAGCAGTACTTC,CASSLDLGAYEQYF
TRBJ2-3,NA,NA,TRBV7-2,TGTGCCAGCAGCTTAGGAGGGCGAGGGAGCACAGATACGCAGTATTTT,CASSLGGRGSTDTQYF